One and the same sample provided the 12 T cell receptor beta chains below, sequenced in a study of blood T cell repertoires in COVID-19. Profiled with immunoSEQ multiplex PCR; TCRdb holds only in-frame clones, not every one. The sample consists of about 40,000 clones, 70% to 90% of them appearing once. The sequenced material came from peripheral blood. These receptors were obtained from a man aged 45-60 years with active COVID-19.

The chain links TRBV6-5 to TRBJ1-1; weak D call: TRBD1 (6 bases). The V end was cut by 7 bases, the J end by 1 base, with 10 bases between. The CDR3 has 13 amino acids. Germline V gene data show CDR1 as MNHEY and CDR2 as SVGAGI. DNA of the CDR3: TGTGCCAGCACCTACAGGGAGAACACTGAAGCTTTCTTT. It yields the protein CASTYRENTEAFF.

This clone has a handful of counts. The V gene is TRBV4-2, the J gene TRBJ2-2; perhaps TRBD1 as D (6 bases). This CDR3 is 15 amino acids long. Germline CDR1 is LGHNA and CDR2 is YNFKEQ. Deletions cut 3 bases from V and 3 bases from J, with 11 bases between. Written as DNA, the CDR3 is TGTGCCAGCAGCCAGGGGGACATCCACACCGGGGAGCTGTTTTTT. Translation gives CASSQGDIHTGELFF.

V is TRBV11-2 and J is TRBJ2-5; TRBD2 matches 13 bases. The germline CDR1 and CDR2 sequences are SGHAT and FQNNGV. The V segment lost 8 bases and the J segment 4 bases; nucleotides outside the gene matches: 7. The CDR3 has 15 amino acids. The CDR3 DNA reads TGTGCCAGCCGAACTAGCGGGGGGGCCCTAGAGACCCAGTACTTC. Protein sequence: CASRTSGGALETQYF.

The chain has TRBV4-2 and TRBJ2-3; possible D gene TRBD2, 5 bases. The V gene's germline CDR1 is LGHNA and CDR2 YNFKEQ. V was cut by 0 bases and J by 8 bases, with 9 bases left in between. This CDR3 comprises 13 residues. This CDR3 is CASSQDPGLTQYF. As DNA, the CDR3 is TGTGCCAGCAGCCAAGATCCCGGACTTACGCAGTATTTT.

In its sample, this clone was seen once. The gene calls are TRBV7-2 and TRBJ2-1; 7 nucleotides agree with TRBD2. Germline values: CDR1 SGHTA, CDR2 FQGNSA. This CDR3 has 16 residues. Trimming took 1 base from V and 8 from J; bases not matched to a gene: 11. CDR3 residues: CASSLGGGGGSYEQFF. CDR3 coding DNA: TGTGCCAGCAGCTTAGGGGGTGGCGGGGGTAGTTATGAGCAGTTCTTC.

This clone was picked up a small number of times. CDR3 in DNA: TGTGCCAGCAGCTTTAGCGGGGCTTACGAGCAGTACTTC. Encoded protein: CASSFSGAYEQYF. The V call is TRBV11-1, the J call TRBJ2-7, with 8 bases lining up with TRBD2. V was clipped by 3 bases and J by 4 bases; unmatched bases: 2. The CDR3 sequence is 13 residues long. Looked up from germline, CDR1 is SGHAT and CDR2 is FQDESV (reference sequence).

This chain joins TRBV21-1 and TRBJ1-1; TRBD1, the D gene given by the table, was not confirmed from the DNA. TRBV21-1 is a pseudogene segment. The CDR3 has 15 amino acids. CDR3 sequence (DNA): TGTGCCAGCAGCCTCAGGGGGCGGATGAACACTGAAGCTTTCTTT. Its protein is CASSLRGRMNTEAFF.

CDR3 residues: CASSIIRGGAYEQYF. The CDR3 bases are TGTGCCAGTAGTATTATTAGAGGGGGAGCCTACGAGCAGTACTTC. The genes are TRBV19 and TRBJ2-7, with a weak D call TRBD1 (6 bases). The germline V gene encodes CDR1 LNHDA and CDR2 SQIVND (reference sequence). The germline V and J ends were trimmed by 3 bases and 2 bases, with 14 bases remaining between them. CDR3 length: 15 residues.

This chain joins TRBV5-1 and TRBJ2-7; 7 nucleotides agree with TRBD1. J gave up 2 bases and V 3 bases, and 5 bases lay outside the gene matches. The CDR3 covers 14 residues. CDR1 is SGHRS, CDR2 YFSETQ, per germline. The CDR3 sequence is CASSSDRRTYEQYF. The CDR3 DNA sequence: TGCGCCAGCAGCTCGGACAGGAGAACCTACGAGCAGTACTTC. The variable domain in full, completed from reference TRBV5-1 and TRBJ2-7, reads KAGVTQTPRYLIKTRGQQVTLSCSPISGHRSVSWYQQTPGQGLQFLFEYFSETQRNKGNFPGRFSGRQFSNSRSEMNVSTLELGDSALYLCASSSDRRTYEQYFGPGTRLTVT.

This clone has only a few counts. This chain uses TRBV5-6 with TRBJ2-3, with TRBD2 matching 8 bases. The J segment lost 2 bases and the V segment lost 0 bases, leaving 8 bases of the junction unmatched. Germline loops: CDR1 SGHDT, CDR2 YYEEEE. The CDR3 sequence is 17 residues long. The CDR3 sequence: CASSLVELAGITDTQYF. The CDR3, as DNA: TGTGCCAGCAGCTTGGTCGAGCTAGCGGGTATCACAGATACGCAGTATTTT.

The genes are TRBV6-5 and TRBJ1-5, with TRBD1 matching over 9 bases. CDR1 is MNHEY and CDR2 is SVGAGI in the germline V gene. The CDR3 is 14 residues long. The junction had 4 bases not matched to a gene; V was cut back by 6 bases and J by 4 bases. The CDR3 coding sequence is TGTGCCAGCAGGATGACAGGGGGAAATCAGCCCCAGCATTTT. This encodes CASRMTGGNQPQHF.

This rearrangement joins TRBV12-3 or TRBV12-4 to TRBJ2-7; D possibly corresponds to TRBD1 (6 bases). The CDR3 totals 13 residues. V was trimmed by 5 bases and J by 5 bases, leaving 13 bases between them. The CDR3 DNA reads as TGTGCCAGCAGTCTCCAACAGGGAAACGAGCAGTACTTC. Translation gives CASSLQQGNEQYF.